These T cell receptor beta chains were read from a single sample in a study of blood T cell repertoires in COVID-19. Libraries were prepared by immunoSEQ multiplex PCR; TCRdb keeps only in-frame clonotypes and omits some of them. This sample has 170,000 or so clones; about 90% occur once, and the top ten carry 7%. Sequencing was carried out using PBMCs or T cells enriched from blood (not recorded which). All receptors come from a woman aged 45-59 years who had recovered from COVID-19. CDR3s include the opening cysteine and the closing phenylalanine or tryptophan. A D gene is named only where the DNA matches it firmly. Not all rows give a size; the values are once, few, many and, for expanded clones, a class.

clone_size,j_call,d_call,v_call,cdr3_nt,cdr3_aa
NA,TRBJ2-5,TRBD1,TRBV7-9,TGTGCCAGCAGCTTAGGGACAGGGGGCGACGAGACCCAGTACTTC,CASSLGTGGDETQYF
NA,TRBJ2-7,TRBD2,TRBV27,TGTGCCAGCAGTTTCGCTAGCGGGAACTACGAGCAGTACTTC,CASSFASGNYEQYF
once,TRBJ2-5,TRBD2,TRBV5-6,TGTGCCAGCAGCCCCCGTACGGCACTAGCGGGAGGGAGCCAAGAGACCCAGTACTTC,CASSPRTALAGGSQETQYF
NA,TRBJ2-3,TRBD2,TRBV9,TGTGCCAGCAGCCCGAGACTAGCGACTAGCACAGATACGCAGTATTTT,CASSPRLATSTDTQYF
NA,TRBJ2-3,NA,TRBV29-1,TGCAGCGTTGATTTGCAGGTTAGCACAGATACGCAGTATTTT,CSVDLQVSTDTQYF
NA,TRBJ1-6,NA,TRBV11-2,TGTGCCAGCAGCTTTTCCGCAGGTTTGAATTCACCCCTCCACTTT,CASSFSAGLNSPLHF
NA,TRBJ2-5,TRBD1,TRBV4-1,TGCGCCAGCAGCCCCGAGGGACAGCCGGATAGGGGGACCCAGTACTTC,CASSPEGQPDRGTQYF
NA,TRBJ1-4,NA,TRBV11-2,TGTGCCAGCAGCGGCGACAGGAGAAATGAAAAACTGTTTTTT,CASSGDRRNEKLFF
NA,TRBJ1-2,TRBD1,TRBV7-9,TGTGCCAGCAGCGCACCGGGACAGCCAAACTATGGCTACACCTTC,CASSAPGQPNYGYTF
NA,TRBJ1-2,TRBD1,TRBV6-2/TRBV6-3,TGTGCCAGCAGTGACTGGGAAGGGGGCGCTAACTATGGCTACACCTTC,CASSDWEGGANYGYTF
NA,TRBJ1-2,NA,TRBV30,TGTGCCTGGACCCCCCGGCGGAGGCTCTATGGCTACACCTTC,CAWTPRRRLYGYTF
NA,TRBJ2-2,TRBD2,TRBV5-1,TGCGCCAGCAGCTCAGGAATAGCGGGAGCCGGGGAGCTGTTTTTT,CASSSGIAGAGELFF
once,TRBJ1-1,TRBD1,TRBV2,TGTGCCAGCTCGCGGGACAGGGAGAACACTGAAGCTTTCTTT,CASSRDRENTEAFF
NA,TRBJ2-2,TRBD2,TRBV11-2,TGTGCCAGCAGCTTAACTAGCGGGCTGAGGATCGGGGAGCTGTTTTTT,CASSLTSGLRIGELFF
NA,TRBJ1-6,TRBD1,TRBV10-3,TGTGCCATCAGGGCCGGGACAGGTTATTCACCCCTCCACTTT,CAIRAGTGYSPLHF